This TCR beta chain was sequenced in a study of T cell changes during pregnancy in multiple sclerosis. This CDR3 region has 15 residues. Trimming removed 3 bases at V and 6 bases at J, with 15 bases between. Germline CDR1 reads LNHDA; CDR2 reads SQIVND (reference sequence). Sequencing was performed with immunoSEQ multiplex PCR; in TCRdb, only in-frame clones are kept and a portion is missing. The repertoire holds fewer than 50,000 clones, 80% to 95% seen once, with about 9% in the top ten. The sequence came from a female donor with multiple sclerosis, enrolled in a pregnancy study. The specimen was CD8+ T cells from peripheral blood mononuclear cells, collected in the first trimester of pregnancy. The J gene is TRBJ2-1, the V gene TRBV19; D possibly corresponds to TRBD1 (5 bases). CDR3 residues: CASSIGAGIFNEQFF. CDR3 nucleotides: TGTGCCAGTAGTATCGGCGCAGGGATCTTCAATGAGCAGTTCTTC.